This TCR beta chain was recorded in a study of T cell changes during pregnancy in multiple sclerosis. Measured with immunoSEQ multiplex PCR; TCRdb has only the in-frame clones, and not every one. Of about 80,000 clones in the sample, about 92% were seen once. The sequence came from a female donor in good health, enrolled as a control in a pregnancy study. The specimen was peripheral blood, collected after pregnancy.

The CDR3 protein is CASSRTGHGYTF. The CDR3, as DNA: TGTGCCAGCAGTCGAACAGGGCACGGCTACACCTTC. This chain joins TRBV28 and TRBJ1-2; D is possibly TRBD1 (6 bases). With 5 bases removed from V and 8 bases from J, the gap between germline ends came to 12 bases. The CDR3 loop spans 12 amino acids. Germline V gene data show CDR1 as MDHEN and CDR2 as SYDVKM.